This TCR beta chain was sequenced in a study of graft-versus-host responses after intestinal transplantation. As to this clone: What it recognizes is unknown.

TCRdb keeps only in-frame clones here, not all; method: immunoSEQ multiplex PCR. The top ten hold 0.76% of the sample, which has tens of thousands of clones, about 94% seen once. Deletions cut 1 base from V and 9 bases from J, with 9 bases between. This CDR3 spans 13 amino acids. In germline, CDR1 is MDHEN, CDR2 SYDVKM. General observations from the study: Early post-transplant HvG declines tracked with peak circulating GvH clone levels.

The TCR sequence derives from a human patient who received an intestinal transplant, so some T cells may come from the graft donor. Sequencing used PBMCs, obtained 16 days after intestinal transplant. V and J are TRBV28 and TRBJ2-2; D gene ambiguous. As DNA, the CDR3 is TGTGCCAGCAGTTTATTACAGTTTAGGGAGCTGTTTTTT. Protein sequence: CASSLLQFRELFF.